The 14 T cell receptor beta chains below all came from one sample that was sequenced in a study of cytomegalovirus exposure and HLA in healthy donors. This PCR relied on a set of 60 Vbeta primers and 13 Jbeta primers. The protocol was immunoSEQ multiplex PCR, while the TCRdb copy is restricted to in-frame clones and leaves out a portion. This sample yields some 140,000 clones, of which over 70% are seen a single time; 1.3% to 1.5% belongs to the top ten. Material: PBMCs. These receptors came from a woman aged 40 to 49 in good health and CMV-seronegative.

This clone was counted between two and nine times. V and J are TRBV19 and TRBJ2-7, with 11 bases matching TRBD1. CDR3 length: 15 amino acids. CDR1 is LNHDA, CDR2 SQIVND, per germline (reference sequence). Trimming at V came to 1 base and at J to 6 bases, leaving 5 bases not matched to a gene. CDR3 DNA: TGTGCCAGTAGTATAGCCCGGGACAGGGGGGTCGAGCAGTACTTC. Translated, it gives CASSIARDRGVEQYF.

The sample holds one count of this clone. The chain joins TRBV30 to TRBJ1-1; a weak D match, TRBD1 (6 bases). The germline gives CDR1 GTSNPN, CDR2 SVGIG (reference sequence). The germline V and J ends were trimmed by 8 bases and 7 bases, with 14 bases remaining between them. The CDR3 contains 11 residues. The CDR3: CAEHRQVEAFF. CDR3 sequence (DNA): TGTGCCGAACACCGACAGGTTGAAGCTTTCTTT.

The CDR3 spells CATLPGLAEYRLSYNEQFF. In nucleotides, the CDR3 is TGTGCCACCTTGCCGGGACTAGCGGAATACCGACTCTCCTACAATGAGCAGTTCTTC. The rearrangement links TRBV2 to TRBJ2-1, with 11 bases identical to TRBD2. J was trimmed by 0 bases and V by 10 bases; bases with no gene match: 17. The V gene's germline CDR1 is SNHLY and CDR2 FYNNEI. This CDR3 contains 19 residues.

This chain uses TRBV5-6 with TRBJ1-6; perhaps TRBD1 as D (6 bases). CDR3 length: 16 amino acids. Trimming shortened V by 2 bases and J by 4 bases, and 13 bases separated the two germline ends. CDR1 and CDR2 (germline): SGHDT, YYEEEE. The CDR3 here is CASSLGGQIYNSPLHF. The CDR3 coding sequence is TGTGCCAGCAGCTTAGGTGGACAGATTTATAATTCACCCCTCCACTTT.

This clone came up once. The rearrangement joins TRBV7-9 to TRBJ1-1; no clear D. Trimming removed 0 bases from V and 5 bases from J, with 13 bases in between. This CDR3 comprises 15 residues. CDR1 is SEHNR, CDR2 FQNEAQ, per germline (reference sequence). CDR3 nucleotide sequence: TGTGCCAGCAGCTTAGCGCATCCGAGGGAGACTGAAGCTTTCTTT. This sequence encodes CASSLAHPRETEAFF.

This sequence joins TRBV5-1 and TRBJ1-1; D might be TRBD1 (5 bases). From germline, CDR1 is SGHRS and CDR2 YFSETQ. The CDR3 is 13 amino acids. V lost 4 bases, J lost 5 bases, and 12 bases lay in between. The CDR3, as DNA: TGCGCCAGCAGCATTGAAGGGGTGACTGAAGCTTTCTTT. This encodes CASSIEGVTEAFF.

The CDR3 DNA follows: TGTGCCAGCAGCCCTAGGACAGGGGAGTCTGGCTACACCTTC. Encoded protein: CASSPRTGESGYTF. The J gene is TRBJ1-2, the V gene TRBV5-4; TRBD1 agrees at 9 bases. This CDR3 is 14 amino acids long. Germline lookup yields CDR1 SGHNT and CDR2 YYREEE (reference sequence). Trimming cost V 4 bases and J 7 bases; bases outside gene matches: 8.

The chain has TRBV27 and TRBJ2-5, with a possible D match to TRBD2 (6 bases). Trimming cost V 4 bases and J 9 bases, with 12 bases left between them. This CDR3 region has 12 residues. Germline CDR1 and CDR2: MNHEY and SMNVEV (reference sequence). The CDR3 DNA follows: TGTGCCAGCAGTTCCAGTAGGAGGGCCCAGTACTTC. This codes for CASSSSRRAQYF.

The V and J genes are TRBV6-6 and TRBJ2-7, with TRBD1 matching 8 bases. Per germline, CDR1 MNHNY and CDR2 SVGAGI (reference sequence). The CDR3 runs to 15 residues. J was trimmed by 4 bases and V by 6 bases; bases with no gene match: 11. The DNA of the CDR3 is TGTGCCAGCAGCTACGCCTCGGACAGGGTTTACGAGCAGTACTTC. This sequence encodes CASSYASDRVYEQYF.

This chain joins TRBV6-5 and TRBJ1-2; D possibly corresponds to TRBD1 (6 bases). Trimming took off 6 bases at V and 7 bases at J, with 9 bases between the two ends. Germline V gene sequence: CDR1 MNHEY, CDR2 SVGAGI. The CDR3 runs 11 residues. This chain's CDR3 is CASRWGRGYTF. For the CDR3, the DNA is TGTGCCAGCAGATGGGGGCGTGGCTACACCTTC.

The V call is TRBV5-1, the J call TRBJ2-7, with TRBD2 identical over 9 bases. This CDR3 is 15 amino acids long. Germline lookup yields CDR1 SGHRS and CDR2 YFSETQ. The ends lost 3 bases at V and 0 bases at J; junction bases unmatched: 4. The CDR3 DNA sequence: TGCGCCAGCAGCTGGGATAGCGGGAGCTCCTACGAGCAGTACTTC. This gives the protein CASSWDSGSSYEQYF.

The V call is TRBV5-1, the J call TRBJ2-7; 8 bases fit TRBD1. Germline CDR1 reads SGHRS; CDR2 reads YFSETQ. The CDR3 runs to 15 residues. V dropped 5 bases and J dropped 3; count of bases not matched to a gene: 10. In nucleotides, the CDR3 is TGCGCCAGCAGGCCGGTGGGACAGGACAACTACGAGCAGTACTTC. Translating gives CASRPVGQDNYEQYF.

The chain carries TRBV6-6 and TRBJ2-7; TRBD1 matches at 8 bases. The CDR3 consists of 15 residues. The V gene's germline CDR1 is MNHNY and CDR2 SVGAGI (reference sequence). J lost 6 bases, V lost 4 bases, and 11 bases had no gene match. The CDR3 sequence is CASSLAQGARGEQYF. In DNA form, the CDR3 reads TGTGCCAGCAGTTTAGCCCAGGGGGCCAGGGGCGAGCAGTACTTC.

The DNA of the CDR3 is TGTGCCAGCAGCTTAAGGTCCTGGGGAGGAGGCCACGAGCAGTACTTC. Translation gives CASSLRSWGGGHEQYF. V usage is TRBV7-2 and J usage is TRBJ2-7; a weak D match, TRBD2 (6 bases). CDR1 SGHTA and CDR2 FQGNSA come from the germline V gene. CDR3 length: 16 amino acids. Trimming took off 2 bases at V and 5 bases at J, with 19 bases between the two ends.